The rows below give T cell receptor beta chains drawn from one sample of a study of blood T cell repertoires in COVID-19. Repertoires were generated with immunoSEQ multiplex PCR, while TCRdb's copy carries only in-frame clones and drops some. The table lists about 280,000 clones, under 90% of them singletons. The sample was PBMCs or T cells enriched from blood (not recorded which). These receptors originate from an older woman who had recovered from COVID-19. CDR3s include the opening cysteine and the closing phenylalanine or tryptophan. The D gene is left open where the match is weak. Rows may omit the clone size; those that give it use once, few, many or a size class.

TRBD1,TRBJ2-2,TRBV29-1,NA,TGCAGCGGTAACGAGGGACAGGAAAACACCGGGGAGCTGTTTTTT,CSGNEGQENTGELFF
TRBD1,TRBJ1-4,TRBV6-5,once,TGTGCCAGCAAAAGAATACAGGGGAGATATGAAAAACTGTTTTTT,CASKRIQGRYEKLFF
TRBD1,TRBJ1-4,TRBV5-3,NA,TGTGCCAGAAGCTTGGTAGGGACAGTCCTAAATGAAAAACTGTTTTTT,CARSLVGTVLNEKLFF
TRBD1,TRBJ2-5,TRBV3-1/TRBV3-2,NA,TGTGCCAGCAGCTCCAGGGGGCGAGGGGAGACCCAGTACTTC,CASSSRGRGETQYF
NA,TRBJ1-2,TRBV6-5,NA,TGTGCCAGCAGTTACTCGGGCGGGGACCCGTATGGCTACACCTTC,CASSYSGGDPYGYTF
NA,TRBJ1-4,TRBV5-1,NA,TGCGCCAGCAGCTTCGGGGTCGAAGAAAAACTGTTTTTT,CASSFGVEEKLFF
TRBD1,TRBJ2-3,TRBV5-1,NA,TGCGCCAGCAGCTTAGGGACAGATAGCACAGATACGCAGTATTTT,CASSLGTDSTDTQYF
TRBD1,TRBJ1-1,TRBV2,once,TGTGCCAGCAGTACTATGGGACAGGGAGACACTGAAGCTTTCTTT,CASSTMGQGDTEAFF
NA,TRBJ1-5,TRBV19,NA,TGTGCCAGTAGTATAGATGCGGGGCCGGGCAATCAGCCCCAGCATTTT,CASSIDAGPGNQPQHF
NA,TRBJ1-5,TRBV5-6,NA,TGTGCCAGCAGCTTGGGTGGCTCTGGGCCCCAGCATTTT,CASSLGGSGPQHF
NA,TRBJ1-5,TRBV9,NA,TGTGCCAGCAGCGTAGATACGGTTCAGCCCCAGCATTTT,CASSVDTVQPQHF
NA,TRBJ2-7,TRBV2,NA,TGTGCCAGCAGTGAGATTAGCTACGAGCAGTACTTC,CASSEISYEQYF
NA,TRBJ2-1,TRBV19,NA,TGTGCCAGTAGTTTCGGGAGATACAATGAGCAGTTCTTC,CASSFGRYNEQFF
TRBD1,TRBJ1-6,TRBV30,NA,TGTGCCTGGAGTGTACAGAGACAGGGGGTCCTTGGCAATTCACCCCTCCACTTT,CAWSVQRQGVLGNSPLHF
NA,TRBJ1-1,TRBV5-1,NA,TGCGCCAGCAGCTTTGGTCAGGACACTGAAGCTTTCTTT,CASSFGQDTEAFF
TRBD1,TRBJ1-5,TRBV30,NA,TGTGCCTGGAGTGATCAGGGGGCAACGGGCAATCAGCCCCAGCATTTT,CAWSDQGATGNQPQHF
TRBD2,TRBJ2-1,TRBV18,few,TGTGCCAGCTCACCAACTAGCGGGAGGATTAATGAGCAGTTCTTC,CASSPTSGRINEQFF
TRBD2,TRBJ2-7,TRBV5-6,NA,TGTGCCAGCAGCCAGGGACTAGCGGGAGCTTACGAGCAGTACTTC,CASSQGLAGAYEQYF
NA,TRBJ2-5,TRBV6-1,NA,TGTGCCAGCAGTGAAGCGGGGGCTGAGACCCAGTACTTC,CASSEAGAETQYF
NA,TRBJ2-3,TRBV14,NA,TGTGCCAGCAGCCAAGTGTTTTACACAGATACGCAGTATTTT,CASSQVFYTDTQYF
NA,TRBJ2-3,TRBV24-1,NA,TGTGCCACCGGGAGGCCCTTCGACAGGGACGGCACAGATACGCAGTATTTT,CATGRPFDRDGTDTQYF
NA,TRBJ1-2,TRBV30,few,TGTGCCTGGAGTGTAATGGCGGTGGCTAACTATGGCTACACCTTC,CAWSVMAVANYGYTF
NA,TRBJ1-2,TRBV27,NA,TGTGCCAGCAGCTTATACTTAGGGGGGGTGAACTATGGCTACACCTTC,CASSLYLGGVNYGYTF
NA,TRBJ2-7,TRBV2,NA,TGTGCCAGCAGTTATTACGAGCAGTACTTC,CASSYYEQYF
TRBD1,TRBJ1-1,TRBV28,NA,TGTGCCAGCAGCACCGGGACAGGTACGACTGAAGCTTTCTTT,CASSTGTGTTEAFF
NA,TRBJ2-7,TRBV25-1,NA,TGTGCCAGCAAAGGCAGTCGCCAGGCGGAGCAGTACTTC,CASKGSRQAEQYF
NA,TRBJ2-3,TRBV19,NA,TGTGCCAGCACCTCCCAGGGGTCCGTCACAGATACGCAGTATTTT,CASTSQGSVTDTQYF